Described below is a single T cell receptor (beta chain) sequence and its context. TCRdb reprocessed the 5' RACE reads via MiXCR and lists one record per CDR3 protein. The profile shows 400,000 to 500,000 distinct CDR3 sequences, approximately 17% of them singletons. The record originates from a study of identical twins. The sample taken for sequencing was naive T cells sorted from blood. The clonotype comes from a man between 50 and 59 years old in good health.

The CDR3 sequence is CASSLGGFHNEQFF. Here the CDR3 DNA reads TGCGCCAGCAGCTTGGGGGGCTTCCACAATGAGCAGTTCTTC. The V and J genes are TRBV5-1 and TRBJ2-1; the D gene is possibly TRBD1 (5 bases). This CDR3 is 14 amino acids long. Trimming pared 0 bases from V and 5 bases from J, leaving 9 bases between. CDR1 and CDR2 from the germline V gene are SGHRS and YFSETQ.